Below are 2 T cell receptor beta chains sequenced from a single sample in a study of memory CD4+ T cells and cytomegalovirus serostatus. Single viable CD3+CD4+CD8-CD45RO+ cells were sorted as the memory CD4+ T cells. Sequencing used immunoSEQ multiplex PCR; TCRdb keeps in-frame clones, though not all of them. The profile shows 45,000 or so clones, approximately 80% of them singletons. Sequences were obtained from memory CD4+ T cells from blood. Source of these receptors: an adult in good health and CMV-seronegative.

Only a few counts were recorded for this clone. The chain has TRBV11-3 and TRBJ2-1; 11 nucleotides line up with TRBD2. V trimming: 1 base; J trimming: 8 bases; junction bases outside the gene matches: 4. CDR1 and CDR2 (germline): SGHNT, YENEEA. CDR3 length: 15 amino acids. CDR3 sequence (DNA): TGTGCCAGCAGCTTAGTACTAGCGGGAGTGGATGAGCAGTTCTTC. Its protein is CASSLVLAGVDEQFF.

The chain links TRBV7-9 to TRBJ1-2, with TRBD1 as a possible D gene (6 bases). The CDR3 covers 15 residues. Germline V gives CDR1 SEHNR, CDR2 FQNEAQ (reference sequence). V shed 5 bases and J shed 0 bases, with 13 bases lying between them. CDR3 amino acids: CASSLRTAANYGYTF. CDR3 nucleotide sequence: TGTGCCAGCAGCCTAAGGACAGCAGCTAACTATGGCTACACCTTC. The whole variable domain, filled in from reference TRBV7-9 and TRBJ1-2, reads DTGVSQNPRHKITKRGQNVTFRCDPISEHNRLYWYRQTLGQGPEFLTYFQNEAQLEKSRLLSDRFSAERPKGSFSTLEIQRTEQGDSAMYLCASSLRTAANYGYTFGSGTRLTVV.